This T cell receptor beta chain was captured in a study of human T cells and chemical hapten exposure. Overall study findings and caveats: Relative to control repertoires, expanded TCRs gave rise to significantly more large CDR3 similarity clusters.

Trimming took off 2 bases at V and 1 base at J, with 8 bases between the two ends. CDR3 length equals 14 residues. The V gene's germline CDR1 is SEHNR and CDR2 FQNEAQ (reference sequence). This clonotype has ten or more counts. Its antigen is still unknown. Time point reported: pre-sensitization, week 0. Treatment meaning: therapeutic diphenylcyclopropenone sensitization with weekly scalp DPC. Individual cDNA molecules had unique molecular identifiers attached to them by the library. TCRdb passed the RACE reads through MiXCR, listing each CDR3 protein once. There are about 40,000 distinct CDR3 sequences in the sample; 8% to 11% occur only once, and roughly 6.2% lies in the top ten.

The chain couples TRBV7-9 to TRBJ1-1; D gene ambiguous. Sequences were derived from whole blood, sampled in connection with sensitization to the hapten diphenylcyclopropenone (DPC). This TCR derives from a man under 40 with alopecia areata. Some clones in this sample may be carry-over from other donors' samples. The CDR3 DNA sequence: TGTGCCAGCAGCTTATACTCTGGGAACACTGAAGCTTTCTTT. Its protein is CASSLYSGNTEAFF.